Listed below are T cell receptor beta chains from one sample, sequenced in a study of blood T cell repertoires in COVID-19. Repertoires were generated with immunoSEQ multiplex PCR, while TCRdb's copy carries only in-frame clones and drops some. The sample has a few hundred thousand clones, about 81% seen once. The sequenced material came from PBMCs or T cells enriched from blood (not recorded which). Receptors originate from a man aged 25 to 40 with acute COVID-19. Both conserved end residues are part of each CDR3. The order of the fields is V gene, clone size, J gene, D gene, CDR3 length, CDR3 DNA, CDR3 protein. A D gene is named only where the DNA matches it firmly. Expanded clones are given a class, and other clones once, few, many or no size at all.

>TRBV4-1|few|TRBJ1-1|-|12
TGCGCCAGCAGCCAAGTAGGGGGTGGAGCTTTCTTT
CASSQVGGGAFF
>TRBV7-9|few|TRBJ1-2|-|14
TGTGCCAGCAGCTTAGGAGCGGGAAACTATGGCTACACCTTC
CASSLGAGNYGYTF
>TRBV5-1|-|TRBJ1-3|TRBD1|17
TGCGCCAGCAGCTTGGAAGGACAGGAATACTCTGGAAACACCATATATTTT
CASSLEGQEYSGNTIYF
>TRBV3-1/TRBV3-2|few|TRBJ1-2|-|12
TGTGCCAGCAGCCAGCGGTCCCTTGGCTACACCTTC
CASSQRSLGYTF
>TRBV6-8|-|TRBJ1-5|-|18
TGTGCCAGCAGTTACTCGTTTTGCAGGGACACTCTCCATCAGCCCCAGCATTTT
CASSYSFCRDTLHQPQHF
>TRBV27|-|TRBJ1-2|-|13
TGTGCCAGCAGTTTATTCCCAGGGAATGGCTACACCTTC
CASSLFPGNGYTF
>TRBV24-1|-|TRBJ2-1|-|15
TGTGCCACCAGTGATTCTCAGCCAGGAAGCAATGAGCAGTTCTTC
CATSDSQPGSNEQFF
>TRBV5-5|-|TRBJ1-5|TRBD1|13
TGTGCCAGCAGCCCTGACAGGGGTCAGCCCCAGCATTTT
CASSPDRGQPQHF
>TRBV27|-|TRBJ1-2|-|16
TGTGCCAGCAGGAGAGGGGGTTCAGGGAATACCTATGGCTACACCTTC
CASRRGGSGNTYGYTF
>TRBV29-1|-|TRBJ2-5|TRBD1|14
TGCAGCTACTCCGGACAGGGGATTCAAGAGACCCAGTACTTC
CSYSGQGIQETQYF
>TRBV18|-|TRBJ2-6|-|15
TGTGCCAGCTCACCACGGGGGGCTGGGGCCAACGTCCTGACTTTC
CASSPRGAGANVLTF
>TRBV5-1|-|TRBJ1-1|TRBD1|15
TGCGCCAGCAGCTTGGAAAGTTCGGGACAGGGGTTCGCCATATTT
CASSLESSGQGFAIF
>TRBV7-8|-|TRBJ2-5|TRBD1|19
TGTGCCAGCAGCTCGTCCCCACCATCGACAGGGGTGGGTCAAGAGACCCAGTACTTC
CASSSSPPSTGVGQETQYF
>TRBV5-6|-|TRBJ1-1|TRBD1|15
TGTGCCAGCACGGGGACAGGGAAGATGAACACTGAAGCTTTCTTT
CASTGTGKMNTEAFF
>TRBV6-1|-|TRBJ2-1|TRBD2|16
TGTGCCAGCAGTGAAAGGACTAGTTATTTGACAGATGAGCAGTTCTTC
CASSERTSYLTDEQFF
>TRBV29-1|once|TRBJ2-3|-|11
TGCAGCGTTCCGGGAGCGGATACGCAGTATTTT
CSVPGADTQYF
>TRBV7-2|-|TRBJ1-3|-|13
TGTGCCAGCAGCTTCCAGAATGGAAACACCATATATTTT
CASSFQNGNTIYF
>TRBV10-1|-|TRBJ2-1|TRBD2|18
TGCGCCAGCAGTTTACTACCGGGACTAGCGGGGGTTCAAAATGAGCAGTTCTTC
CASSLLPGLAGVQNEQFF
>TRBV2|-|TRBJ1-6|TRBD1|19
TGTGCCAGCAGTGATTACGGCAGGGGGGCTAGCTCCTATAATTCACCCCTCCACTTT
CASSDYGRGASSYNSPLHF
>TRBV7-7|-|TRBJ1-3|-|13
TGTGCCAGCAGCCCAGGCTCTGGAAACACCATATATTTT
CASSPGSGNTIYF
>TRBV7-2|-|TRBJ2-3|TRBD1|17
TGTGCCAGCAGCTTAGCGCATAGGGGGCGCAGGGGAGATACGCAGTATTTT
CASSLAHRGRRGDTQYF
>TRBV18|-|TRBJ2-3|TRBD2|17
TGTGCCAGCTCACCAGGGACTAGCGGGAGGGGCACAGATACGCAGTATTTT
CASSPGTSGRGTDTQYF
>TRBV2|-|TRBJ1-2|-|13
TGTGCCAGCAGTGAATCTGATTTTCTATCCTACACCTTC
CASSESDFLSYTF
>TRBV5-1|-|TRBJ2-1|TRBD2|15
TGTGCCAGCAGCTTATGGGCTAGCGGAAACAATGAGCAGTTCTTC
CASSLWASGNNEQFF
>TRBV27|-|TRBJ1-1|TRBD1|14
TGTGCCACCTCTATCACTTCAGGGGGGACTGAAGCTTTCTTT
CATSITSGGTEAFF
>TRBV11-3|-|TRBJ1-1|-|15
TGTGCCAGCAGCTTAGGTGGGGCAGTGAACACTGAAGCTTTCTTT
CASSLGGAVNTEAFF
>TRBV10-3|-|TRBJ2-2|TRBD2|17
TGTGCCATCAGGACTTCGATTAGCGGGGGGACCACCGGGGAGCTGTTTTTT
CAIRTSISGGTTGELFF
>TRBV3-1/TRBV3-2|few|TRBJ2-1|TRBD2|15
TGTGCCAGCAGCCAAGATGCAGCGGGAGGACATGAGCAGTTCTTC
CASSQDAAGGHEQFF
>TRBV5-1|-|TRBJ2-3|TRBD2|14
TGCGCCAGCGTCCTGGGGGGGATATCGGATACGCAGTATTTT
CASVLGGISDTQYF
>TRBV30|-|TRBJ1-5|-|14
TGTGCCTGGAGTGTCACAGGCGGCAGTCAGCCCCAGCATTTT
CAWSVTGGSQPQHF
>TRBV5-4|-|TRBJ1-5|TRBD1|16
TGTGCCAGCAGCTCCGGGACAGGGGGCTCAAATCAGCCCCAGCATTTT
CASSSGTGGSNQPQHF